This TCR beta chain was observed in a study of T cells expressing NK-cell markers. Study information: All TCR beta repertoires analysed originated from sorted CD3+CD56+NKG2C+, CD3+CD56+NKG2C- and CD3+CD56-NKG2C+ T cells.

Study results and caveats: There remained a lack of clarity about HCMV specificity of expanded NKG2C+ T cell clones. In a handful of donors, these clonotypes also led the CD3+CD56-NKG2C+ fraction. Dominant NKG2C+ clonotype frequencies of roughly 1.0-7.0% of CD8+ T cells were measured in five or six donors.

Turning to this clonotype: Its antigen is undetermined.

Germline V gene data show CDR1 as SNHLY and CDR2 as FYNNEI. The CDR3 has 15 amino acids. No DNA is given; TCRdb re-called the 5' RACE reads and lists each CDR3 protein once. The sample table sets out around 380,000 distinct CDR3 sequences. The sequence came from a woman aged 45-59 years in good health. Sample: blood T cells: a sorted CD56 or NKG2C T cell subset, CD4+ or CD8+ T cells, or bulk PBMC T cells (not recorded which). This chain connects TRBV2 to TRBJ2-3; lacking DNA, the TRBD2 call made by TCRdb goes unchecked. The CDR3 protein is CASSPEWTSGDTQYF.